This is a list of T cell receptor beta chains from one sample in a study of cytomegalovirus exposure and HLA in healthy donors. Some clones are missing from TCRdb's copy, which holds only in-frame ones; the method was immunoSEQ multiplex PCR. The sample has 200,000 or so clones, around 83% seen once. Sequenced input: PBMCs. The receptors stem from a woman aged 40 to 50 in good health and CMV-seronegative. The CDR3 runs from the conserved cysteine through the conserved F or W. The D gene is left open where the match is weak. Some rows have no size entry. The others give once, few or many, or a class for an expanded clone.

d_call j_call v_call clone_size cdr3_nt cdr3_aa
. TRBJ2-7 TRBV7-9 few TGTGCCAGCAGCTCCGGCCCGTGGGGGGAGCGGGTGCCCTCCTACGAGCAGTACTTC CASSSGPWGERVPSYEQYF
TRBD1 TRBJ1-1 TRBV7-9 . TGTGCCAGCGGACAGGGTGTGAACACTGAAGCTTTCTTT CASGQGVNTEAFF
TRBD1 TRBJ1-2 TRBV11-2 few TGTGCCAGCAGCTTTATTGGTGACAGGGATCGGGGCTACACCTTC CASSFIGDRDRGYTF
. TRBJ1-1 TRBV5-1 . TGCGCCAGCAGCTTGGTGGCGGGGTCCACTGAAGCTTTCTTT CASSLVAGSTEAFF
TRBD1 TRBJ2-5 TRBV5-5 . TGTGCCAGCAGCTCACGGGACAGGATATTGGGGGAGACCCAGTACTTC CASSSRDRILGETQYF
TRBD2 TRBJ2-7 TRBV5-1 . TGCGCCAGCAGCTTGGTGGCTAGCGGGATCTACGAGCAGTACTTC CASSLVASGIYEQYF
. TRBJ1-1 TRBV5-8 . TGTGCCAGCAGCTTGTTTCCGGGTTGGAGCACTGAAGCTTTCTTT CASSLFPGWSTEAFF
. TRBJ1-6 TRBV28 . TGTGCCAGCAGTAAAGGTCTCGGGGCAGGGGTCCCTAGCTCCTATAATTCACCCCTCCACTTT CASSKGLGAGVPSSYNSPLHF
TRBD1 TRBJ1-2 TRBV30 . TGTGCCTGGAGGGGACAGGCGGGTTGGTATGGCTACACCTTC CAWRGQAGWYGYTF
TRBD2 TRBJ2-3 TRBV27 few TGTGCCAGCAGTTCGGGACTAGCGGGGAGCACAGATACGCAGTATTTT CASSSGLAGSTDTQYF
TRBD1 TRBJ1-5 TRBV2 . TGTGCCAGCAACCACGGACAGGGGTCTTCTCCGCCCCAGCATTTT CASNHGQGSSPPQHF
. TRBJ2-7 TRBV2 . TGTGCCAGCAAGGGAAACCCACAGGGCCGCGGCGAGCAGTACTTC CASKGNPQGRGEQYF
TRBD2 TRBJ2-1 TRBV4-1 . TGCGCCAGCAGCCAGGGAGCGGGAGGCCTCTACAATGAGCAGTTCTTC CASSQGAGGLYNEQFF
TRBD2 TRBJ2-2 TRBV2 . TGTGCCAGCAGCCCAACTAGCGGTCGCACCGGGGAGCTGTTTTTT CASSPTSGRTGELFF
TRBD1 TRBJ1-1 TRBV6-5 . TGTGCCAGCAGTTACAGGACAGGCCTTGAAGCTTTCTTT CASSYRTGLEAFF
. TRBJ1-1 TRBV6-1 . TGTGCCAGCACCTCTGAGCCGAACACTGAAGCTTTCTTT CASTSEPNTEAFF
. TRBJ2-4 TRBV28 . TGTGCCAGCAGTCCCCCAACTAAAAACATTCAGTACTTC CASSPPTKNIQYF
. TRBJ2-7 TRBV15 . TGTGCCACCAGCAGGGAAAGGGGCGAGCAGTACTTC CATSRERGEQYF
. TRBJ2-3 TRBV15 . TGTGCCACCAGCAGAGATTGGCGACAAGGGGGCACAGATACGCAGTATTTT CATSRDWRQGGTDTQYF
TRBD2 TRBJ2-1 TRBV2 . TGTGCCAGCAGTGGCGAGAGCGGGGGCTTCAATGAGCAGTTCTTC CASSGESGGFNEQFF
TRBD1 TRBJ1-2 TRBV15 . TGTGCCACCAGCCTACCGGGACAGGGGGCTTATGGCTACACCTTC CATSLPGQGAYGYTF
. TRBJ1-2 TRBV10-3 few TGTGCCATCAGTGACCTCCAGGGAAACCTTAACTATGGCTACACCTTC CAISDLQGNLNYGYTF
. TRBJ2-1 TRBV27 . TGTGCCAGCAGTCCCCTAGGTGCGGGGAACAATGAGCAGTTCTTC CASSPLGAGNNEQFF
TRBD1 TRBJ2-7 TRBV10-3 . TGTGCCATCAGTGAGTCGGGGGGACAGGGCTACGAGCAGTACTTC CAISESGGQGYEQYF
TRBD2 TRBJ2-7 TRBV28 . TGTGCCAGCAGCAGGACTAGCGGGAGTCATTCCTACGAGCAGTACTTC CASSRTSGSHSYEQYF
TRBD2 TRBJ2-5 TRBV9 . TGTGCCAGCAGCGCAAGCGGGACCCAAGAGACCCAGTACTTC CASSASGTQETQYF
TRBD1 TRBJ2-7 TRBV7-2 once TGTGCCAGCAGCTTCGGGACAGGGTACTACGAGCAGTACTTC CASSFGTGYYEQYF
TRBD2 TRBJ2-1 TRBV5-8 . TGTGCCAGCAGCTTGGACGGGAGGGCCTACAATGAGCAGTTCTTC CASSLDGRAYNEQFF
. TRBJ2-3 TRBV28 . TGTGCACCCGACGGAGCGGCCCTCGCAGATACGCAGTATTTT CAPDGAALADTQYF
TRBD1 TRBJ2-1 TRBV28 . TGTGCCGTACAGGGGGCCTTATACAATGAGCAGTTCTTC CAVQGALYNEQFF
. TRBJ2-5 TRBV29-1 . TGCAGCGTTGGGCAGGGGATGCAAGAGACCCAGTACTTC CSVGQGMQETQYF
. TRBJ2-2 TRBV6-6 few TGTGCCAGCAACCGACAGGTCGGGGAGCTGTTTTTT CASNRQVGELFF
TRBD2 TRBJ2-6 TRBV5-1 once TGCGCCAGCAGCACGGGTTGGACTAGCGGGAGCCACGGTGGGCCTGGGGCCAACGTCCTGACTTTC CASSTGWTSGSHGGPGANVLTF
. TRBJ2-6 TRBV7-9 few TGTTCCAGCAGCTTTGAGCAGACAGGACGCTCTGGGGCCAACGTCCTGACTTTC CSSSFEQTGRSGANVLTF
TRBD2 TRBJ2-1 TRBV30 . TGTGCCTGGAGTGGTTATAGCGGGAGGGCCATGAATGAGCAGTTCTTC CAWSGYSGRAMNEQFF
TRBD1 TRBJ2-7 TRBV10-1 . TGCGCCAGCAGTGAGTCGAGTACAGGGGCGCGCTACGAGCAGTACTTC CASSESSTGARYEQYF
TRBD1 TRBJ1-4 TRBV29-1 . TGCAGCGTTCGACAGGGGAGGGATGAAAAACTGTTTTTT CSVRQGRDEKLFF
. TRBJ1-2 TRBV5-1 . TGCGCCAGCAGCCGTGGGGAGGGGCTGGGAGGCTACACCTTC CASSRGEGLGGYTF